Below, 23 T cell receptor beta chains from the same sample are listed, as sequenced in a study of blood T cell repertoires in COVID-19. Sequencing used immunoSEQ multiplex PCR; TCRdb keeps in-frame clones, though not all of them. The sample includes about 150,000 clones, about 83% of them seen just once. The source material was peripheral blood. These receptors all come from a woman over 75 with acute or convalescent COVID-19.

V is TRBV9 and J is TRBJ2-1, with 12 nucleotides matching TRBD2. This CDR3 has 19 amino acids. Germline loops: CDR1 SGDLS, CDR2 YYNGEE. J lost 4 bases, V lost 0 bases, and 11 bases had no gene match. The DNA for the CDR3 is TGTGCCAGCAGCGTAGAGCGACTAGCGGGAGCGGCGAGGTACAATGAGCAGTTCTTC. It encodes CASSVERLAGAARYNEQFF.

The chain couples TRBV2 to TRBJ2-7; D is unclear. The CDR3 runs to 13 residues. Trimming shortened V by 8 bases and J by 0 bases, and 11 bases separated the two germline ends. Germline loops: CDR1 SNHLY, CDR2 FYNNEI. CDR3 loop: CASSILSSYEQYF. The CDR3 DNA follows: TGTGCCAGCTCCATCCTTAGCTCCTACGAGCAGTACTTC.

This sequence joins TRBV2 and TRBJ2-3, with D maybe TRBD2 (5 bases). Germline V gives CDR1 SNHLY, CDR2 FYNNEI. Trimming removed 3 bases at V and 2 bases at J, with 9 bases between. CDR3 length: 14 residues. CDR3 sequence reads: CASSDLLATDTQYF. As DNA, the CDR3 is TGTGCCAGCAGTGACCTCCTAGCCACAGATACGCAGTATTTT.

The chain employs TRBV6-5 and TRBJ1-5; D possibly corresponds to TRBD1 (5 bases). Germline V gives CDR1 MNHEY, CDR2 SVGAGI. This CDR3 is built from 13 residues. The V gene lost 4 bases and the J gene lost 6 bases, with 10 bases spanning the gap. As DNA, the CDR3 is TGTGCCAGCAGTTCCCAGGGTGGTCAGCCCCAGCATTTT. Amino acid sequence: CASSSQGGQPQHF.

V usage is TRBV4-3 and J usage is TRBJ2-3, with unresolved D. The V and J ends lost 1 base and 2 bases respectively, with 13 bases between them. The germline gives CDR1 LGHNA, CDR2 YSLEER. This CDR3 is built from 16 residues. Here the CDR3 DNA reads TGCGCCAGCAGCCAAGGATGGTCGGTACCCACAGATACGCAGTATTTT. Translated: CASSQGWSVPTDTQYF.

The genes are TRBV24-1 and TRBJ1-2; 7 nucleotides align to TRBD1. The CDR3 runs to 13 residues. Germline V gene sequence: CDR1 KGHDR, CDR2 SFDVKD. V gave up 4 bases and J gave up 8 bases; unmatched junction bases: 6. CDR3 coding DNA: TGTGCCACCAGTGACCGGACAGGAAAGGGCTACACCTTC. This codes for CATSDRTGKGYTF.

Only one count was recorded for this clone. This chain connects TRBV29-1 to TRBJ2-2; 8 nucleotides align to TRBD1. This CDR3 region has 17 residues. Germline CDR1 and CDR2: SQVTM and ANQGSEA. With 4 bases clipped from V and 4 bases from J, the junction kept 14 bases outside the gene matches. CDR3 residues: CSVVVSQGDLATGELFF. The DNA of the CDR3 is TGCAGCGTTGTAGTGTCACAGGGGGATCTCGCCACCGGGGAGCTGTTTTTT.

The sample holds a few counts of this clone. The chain combines TRBV7-2 with TRBJ2-1; the match to TRBD2 covers 7 bases. In germline, CDR1 is SGHTA, CDR2 FQGNSA. After removal of 2 bases from V and 6 bases from J, the junction contained 7 bases not matched to a gene. The CDR3 consists of 15 residues. The CDR3 loop is CASSLIVAGTNEQFF. As DNA, the CDR3 is TGTGCCAGCAGCTTAATCGTAGCGGGCACCAATGAGCAGTTCTTC. The variable domain in full, with the rest retrieved from reference TRBV7-2 and TRBJ2-1, is GAGVSQSPSNKVTEKGKDVELRCDPISGHTALYWYRQSLGQGLEFLIYFQGNSAPDKSGLPSDRFSAERTGGSVSTLTIQRTQQEDSAVYLCASSLIVAGTNEQFFGPGTRLTVL.

This rearrangement joins TRBV5-4 to TRBJ2-2; 7 bases are a match to TRBD2. CDR1 is SGHNT and CDR2 is YYREEE in the germline V gene (reference sequence). Trimming cost V 2 bases and J 8 bases; bases outside gene matches: 12. The CDR3 extends over 16 amino acids. The CDR3 loop is CASSFGRKRVEGELFF. As DNA, the CDR3 is TGTGCCAGCAGCTTCGGGAGGAAACGGGTGGAAGGGGAGCTGTTTTTT.

This chain uses TRBV5-4 with TRBJ1-2, with 9 bases matching TRBD1. With V trimmed by 0 bases and J by 6 bases, 6 bases remained unmatched. This CDR3 comprises 15 residues. CDR1 is SGHNT and CDR2 is YYREEE in the germline V gene (reference sequence). The CDR3 sequence is CASSLEYRGRDGYTF. DNA for the CDR3: TGTGCCAGCAGCTTGGAGTACAGGGGGCGGGATGGCTACACCTTC.

This chain uses TRBV3-1 (or the pseudogene TRBV3-2) with TRBJ1-5; no firm D call. CDR1 LGHDT and CDR2 YNNKEL come from the germline V gene (reference sequence). This CDR3 region has 16 residues. V was shortened by 0 bases and J by 3 bases, with 12 bases between the two germline ends. Here the CDR3 reads CASSQDGGSANQPQHF. The DNA for the CDR3 is TGTGCCAGCAGCCAAGATGGAGGGAGTGCCAATCAGCCCCAGCATTTT.

The genes are TRBV27 and TRBJ1-5, with TRBD1 as a possible D gene (6 bases). V was cut by 4 bases and J by 7 bases, with 17 bases left in between. From germline, CDR1 is MNHEY and CDR2 SMNVEV (reference sequence). This CDR3 spans 15 amino acids. The CDR3 sequence is CASSSISGVSQPQHF. In DNA, the CDR3 is TGTGCCAGCAGTTCTATATCAGGGGTATCGCAGCCCCAGCATTTT.

The chain combines TRBV30 with TRBJ1-1; D is uncertain. Trimming left V 0 bases short and J 11 bases short, with 22 bases between. Germline V gene lookup returns CDR1 GTSNPN and CDR2 SVGIG (reference sequence). The CDR3 loop spans 15 amino acids. This CDR3 reads CAWSVMSVSPYSAFF. The CDR3 DNA sequence: TGTGCCTGGAGTGTAATGAGTGTTTCCCCCTATAGTGCTTTCTTT.

The chain uses TRBV2 and TRBJ1-1; 7 nucleotides align to TRBD1. J was trimmed by 7 bases and V by 4 bases; bases with no gene match: 9. The CDR3 contains 14 residues. CDR1 and CDR2 (germline): SNHLY, FYNNEI. Here the CDR3 DNA reads TGTGCCAGCAGTGCCGACAGGGTACGCGGTGAAGCTTTCTTT. Translating it yields CASSADRVRGEAFF.

In this sample, this clone turned up once. V is TRBV24-1 and J is TRBJ1-1, with 8 bases fitting TRBD1. CDR1 is KGHDR and CDR2 is SFDVKD in the germline V gene. V was pared by 6 bases and J by 3 bases, with 20 bases of the junction left unmatched. The CDR3 spans 19 residues. CDR3 nucleotides: TGTGCCACCAGTCTCAAGCCCACGCGAAGACAGGGGATTTACACTGAAGCTTTCTTT. This codes for CATSLKPTRRQGIYTEAFF.

V usage is TRBV6-5 and J usage is TRBJ2-7, with D uncertain. Germline loops: CDR1 MNHEY, CDR2 SVGAGI. This CDR3 is 14 amino acids long. V lost 6 bases and J lost 4, with 16 bases in between. The CDR3 protein is CASSSSSSVYEQYF. The CDR3 region has the DNA TGTGCCAGCAGCTCTAGTTCTAGTGTGTACGAGCAGTACTTC.

This clone is a singleton in its sample. This chain links TRBV5-1 with TRBJ2-7, with TRBD1 matching over 8 bases. The V gene's germline CDR1 is SGHRS and CDR2 YFSETQ. V lost 4 bases to trimming and J lost 5 bases; unmatched junction nucleotides: 5. This CDR3 has 13 amino acids. CDR3 residues: CASSRDRGHEQYF. The DNA of the CDR3 is TGCGCCAGCAGCCGAGACAGGGGCCACGAGCAGTACTTC.

This clone showed up just once. This chain connects TRBV7-3 to TRBJ2-1, with 12 bases that match TRBD1. V gave up 1 base and J gave up 6 bases; unmatched junction bases: 4. The CDR3 extends over 16 amino acids. Looked up from germline, CDR1 is SGHTA and CDR2 is FQGTGA. CDR3: CASSLMGQGASNEQFF. In nucleotides, the CDR3 is TGTGCCAGCAGCTTAATGGGACAGGGGGCCAGCAATGAGCAGTTCTTC. The full variable domain, its missing parts supplied by reference TRBV7-3 and TRBJ2-1, is GAGVSQTPSNKVTEKGKYVELRCDPISGHTALYWYRQSLGQGPEFLIYFQGTGAADDSGLPNDRFFAVRPEGSVSTLKIQRTERGDSAVYLCASSLMGQGASNEQFFGPGTRLTVL.

This chain connects TRBV20-1 to TRBJ1-1; 7 positions match TRBD1. V lost 6 bases to trimming and J lost 5 bases; unmatched junction nucleotides: 3. The CDR3 totals 11 residues. Germline CDR1 and CDR2: DFQATT and SNEGSKA (reference sequence). CDR3 nucleotide sequence: TGCAGTGCACAGGGGTTGACTGAAGCTTTCTTT. Residues: CSAQGLTEAFF.

This clone has only one observation. This chain uses TRBV30 with TRBJ2-7; the D gene is possibly TRBD2 (5 bases). This CDR3 region has 12 residues. The V gene lost 2 bases and the J gene lost 7 bases, with 12 bases spanning the gap. Germline loops: CDR1 GTSNPN, CDR2 SVGIG (reference sequence). The CDR3 region is CAWSLPPGEQYF. CDR3 bases: TGTGCCTGGAGTCTCCCTCCGGGGGAGCAGTACTTC. Drawing the rest from reference TRBV30 and TRBJ2-7, the complete variable domain is SQTIHQWPATLVQPVGSPLSLECTVEGTSNPNLYWYRQAAGRGLQLLFYSVGIGQISSEVPQNLSASRPQDRQFILSSKKLLLSDSGFYLCAWSLPPGEQYFGPGTRLTVT.

In the case of this clone: Other nucleotide sequences from this sample produce the same CDR3. The V call is TRBV7-2, the J call TRBJ1-2, with 10 positions matching TRBD1. V shed 5 bases and J 5 bases; nucleotides not matched to a gene: 8. The CDR3 is 15 amino acids. CDR1 and CDR2 from the germline V gene are SGHTA and FQGNSA. The CDR3 spells CASSADRGRRYGYTF. The CDR3 coding sequence is TGTGCCAGCAGCGCTGACAGGGGGCGTAGGTATGGCTACACCTTC.

The CDR3 sequence: CASTEHFNRDMRGKQYF. The CDR3 DNA sequence: TGTGCCAGTACCGAACACTTTAACAGGGATATGAGGGGGAAGCAGTACTTC. The chain combines TRBV19 with TRBJ2-7, with D possibly TRBD1 on 6 matching bases. V gave up 7 bases and J gave up 8 bases, with 30 bases separating them. From germline, CDR1 is LNHDA and CDR2 SQIVND (reference sequence). The CDR3 totals 17 residues.

The V and J genes are TRBV3-1 (or the pseudogene TRBV3-2) and TRBJ2-7, with TRBD1 as a possible D gene (6 bases). Per germline, CDR1 LGHDT and CDR2 YNNKEL (reference sequence). CDR3 size: 15 residues. The V and J ends lost 0 bases and 7 bases respectively, with 16 bases between them. The CDR3 loop reads CASSQDPDSRWEQYF. DNA for the CDR3: TGTGCCAGCAGCCAAGATCCGGACAGCCGCTGGGAGCAGTACTTC.